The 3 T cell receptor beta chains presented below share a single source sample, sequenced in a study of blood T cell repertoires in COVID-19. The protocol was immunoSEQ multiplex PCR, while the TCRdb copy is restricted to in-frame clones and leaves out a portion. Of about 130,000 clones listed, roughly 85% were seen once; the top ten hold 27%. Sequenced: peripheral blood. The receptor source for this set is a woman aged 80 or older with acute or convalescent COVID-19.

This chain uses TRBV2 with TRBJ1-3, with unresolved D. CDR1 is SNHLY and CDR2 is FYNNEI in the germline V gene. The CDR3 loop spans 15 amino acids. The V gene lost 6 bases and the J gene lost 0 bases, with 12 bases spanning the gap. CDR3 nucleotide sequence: TGTGCCAGCAGCCTAGCAGAGGACTCTGGAAACACCATATATTTT. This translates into CASSLAEDSGNTIYF.

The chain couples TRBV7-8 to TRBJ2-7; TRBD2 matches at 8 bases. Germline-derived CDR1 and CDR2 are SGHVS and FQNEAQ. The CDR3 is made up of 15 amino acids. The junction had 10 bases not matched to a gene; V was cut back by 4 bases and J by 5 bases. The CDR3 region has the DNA TGTGCCAGCAGCTCTACTAGCGGAGTGACGAACGAGCAGTACTTC. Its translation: CASSSTSGVTNEQYF.

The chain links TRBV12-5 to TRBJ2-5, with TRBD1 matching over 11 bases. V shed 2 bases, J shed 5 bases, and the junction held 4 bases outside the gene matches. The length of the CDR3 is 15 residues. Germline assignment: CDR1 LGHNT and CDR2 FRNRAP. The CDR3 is CASGLSGTGGETQYF. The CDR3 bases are TGTGCTAGTGGTTTGTCCGGGACAGGGGGGGAGACCCAGTACTTC.